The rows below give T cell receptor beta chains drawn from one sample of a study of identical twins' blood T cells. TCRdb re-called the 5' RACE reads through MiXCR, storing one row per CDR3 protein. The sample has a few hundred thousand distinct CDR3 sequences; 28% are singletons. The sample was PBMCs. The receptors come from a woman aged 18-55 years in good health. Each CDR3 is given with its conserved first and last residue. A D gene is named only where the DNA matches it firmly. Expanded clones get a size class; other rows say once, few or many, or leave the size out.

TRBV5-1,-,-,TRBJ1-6,TGCGCCAGCAGCGGGAGTTATAATTCACCCCTCCACTTT,CASSGSYNSPLHF
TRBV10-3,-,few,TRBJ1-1,TGTGCCATCAGTGAGTCGTGGACCGAGAACACTGAAGCTTTCTTT,CAISESWTENTEAFF
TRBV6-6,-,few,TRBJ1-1,TGTGCCAGCAGACGGGTGAACACTGAAGCTTTCTTT,CASRRVNTEAFF
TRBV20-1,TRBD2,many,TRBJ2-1,TGCAGTGCTAGAACGAGCGGGGGGGCGTGGGAGCAGTTCTTC,CSARTSGGAWEQFF
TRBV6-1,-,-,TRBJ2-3,TGTGCCAGCAGGGGCCCGGATACGCAGTATTTT,CASRGPDTQYF
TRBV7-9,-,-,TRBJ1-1,TGTGCCAGCAGCGGTTATGTATTGAACACTGAAGCTTTCTTT,CASSGYVLNTEAFF
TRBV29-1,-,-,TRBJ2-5,TGCAGCGTTGTTGGGGGACGGTCAGAGACCCAGTACTTC,CSVVGGRSETQYF
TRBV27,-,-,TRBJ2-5,TGTGCCAGCAGGGGGCTAGAGACCCAGTACTTC,CASRGLETQYF
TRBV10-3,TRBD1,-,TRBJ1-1,TGTGCCATCAGTGGGGACAGCTATATGAACACTGAAGCTTTCTTT,CAISGDSYMNTEAFF
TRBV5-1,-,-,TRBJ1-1,TGCGCCAGCAGGCCGACCTCAGGCGCCACTGAAGCTTTCTTT,CASRPTSGATEAFF
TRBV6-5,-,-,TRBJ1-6,TGTGCCAGCCGATTCGGTCGGGTCTCCTATAATTCACCCCTCCACTTT,CASRFGRVSYNSPLHF
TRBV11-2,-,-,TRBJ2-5,TGTGCCATCAGCTTGGATGACGGCTTTCAGACCCAGTACTTC,CAISLDDGFQTQYF
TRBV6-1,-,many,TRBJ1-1,TGTGCCAGCTGGTTTCCTGGGGACACTGAAGCTTTCTTT,CASWFPGDTEAFF
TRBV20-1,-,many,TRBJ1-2,TGCAGTGCTAGAGATTACAGAAGCTATGGCTACACCTTC,CSARDYRSYGYTF
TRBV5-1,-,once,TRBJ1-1,TGCGCCAGCAGCGGGCTGGGAGGCACTGAAGCTTTCTTT,CASSGLGGTEAFF
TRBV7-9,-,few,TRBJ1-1,TGTGTCAGCAGCTCTCTGGGGGCTATTGCTTTCTTT,CVSSSLGAIAFF
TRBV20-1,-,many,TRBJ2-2,TGCAGTGCCCCTCATGGCGGGGAGCTGTTTTTT,CSAPHGGELFF
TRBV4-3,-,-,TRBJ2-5,TGCGCCAGCAGCCGGATGTACCAAGAGACCCAGTACTTC,CASSRMYQETQYF
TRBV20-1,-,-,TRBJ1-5,TGCAGTGCTAACAGGGAAGGCGGTCAGCCCCAGCATTTT,CSANREGGQPQHF
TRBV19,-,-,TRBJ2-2,TGTGCCAGTAGTAACCACGGACGGTCGAACACCGGGGAGCTGTTTTTT,CASSNHGRSNTGELFF
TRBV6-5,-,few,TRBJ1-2,TGTGCCAGCAGTAGGTTATCAGGTGGCTACACCTTC,CASSRLSGGYTF
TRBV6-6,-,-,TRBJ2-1,TGTGCCAGCAGTTTCGCCCATCTGGATGAGCAGTTCTTC,CASSFAHLDEQFF
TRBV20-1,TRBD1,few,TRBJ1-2,TGCAGTGCCACCCCGGGACAGGCGAATGGCTACACCTTC,CSATPGQANGYTF
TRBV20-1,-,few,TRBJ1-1,TGCAGTGCTCCCCGGGGCGCTGAAGCTTTCTTT,CSAPRGAEAFF
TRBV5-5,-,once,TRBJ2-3,TGTGCCAGCTGGGGAACAGATACGCGGTATTTT,CASWGTDTRYF
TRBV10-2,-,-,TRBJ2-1,TGCGCCAGCAGTGTGGTTAGTTCCTACAATGAGCAGTTCTTC,CASSVVSSYNEQFF
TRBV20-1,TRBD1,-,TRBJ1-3,TGCAGTGCTAGAGGGAACAGGGGCTACCGGGGCGGAAACACCATATATTTT,CSARGNRGYRGGNTIYF
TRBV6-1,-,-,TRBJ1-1,TGTGCCAGCAGTTCCCAGACTCAGACTGAAGCTTTCTTT,CASSSQTQTEAFF
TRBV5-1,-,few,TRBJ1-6,TGCGCCAGCAGCTTGAACGGACCGAATTCACCCCTCCACTTT,CASSLNGPNSPLHF
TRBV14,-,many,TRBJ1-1,TGTGCCAGCAGCTCTCTTCTAACGGAAAACACTGAAGCTTTCTTT,CASSSLLTENTEAFF
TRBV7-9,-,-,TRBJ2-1,TGTGCCAGCAGCTTAGAGGAAGGCCTCCCCTACAATGAGCAGTTCTTC,CASSLEEGLPYNEQFF
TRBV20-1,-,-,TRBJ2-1,TGCAGTCGCGACTTCCTCAATGAGCAGTTCTTC,CSRDFLNEQFF
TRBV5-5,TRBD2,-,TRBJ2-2,TGTGCCAGCAGCCCCCACCTAGCGGCGAACACCGGGGAGCTGTTTTTT,CASSPHLAANTGELFF
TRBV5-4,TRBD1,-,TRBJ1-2,TGTGCCAGCAGCAGGCCCGGGACAGGGAAAGGCTACACCTTC,CASSRPGTGKGYTF
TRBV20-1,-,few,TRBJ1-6,TGCAGTGCCGGGGGGGGTAGGGGTTCACCCCTCCACTTT,CSAGGGRGSPLHF
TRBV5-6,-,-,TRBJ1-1,TGTGCCAGCCTACAGGGCACTGAAGCTTTCTTT,CASLQGTEAFF
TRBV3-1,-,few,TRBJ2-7,TGTGCCAGCAGCCAAGATAACTTCCGGGGGACCCGCTCCTACGAGCAGTACTTC,CASSQDNFRGTRSYEQYF
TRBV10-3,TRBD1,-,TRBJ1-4,TGTGCCATCAGCGCCGGGACAGGGGATGAAAAACTGTTTTTT,CAISAGTGDEKLFF
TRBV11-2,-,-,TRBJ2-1,TGTGCCAGCAGCTTACAGCTAGCGAGGAATGAGCAGTTCTTC,CASSLQLARNEQFF
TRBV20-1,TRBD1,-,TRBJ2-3,TGCAGTGCTAGTGACAGGGGCACAGATACGCAGTATTTT,CSASDRGTDTQYF
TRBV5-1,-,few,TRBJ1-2,TGCGCCAGCAGCTTGGTCCGCGGCCAGGACTATGGCTACACCTTC,CASSLVRGQDYGYTF
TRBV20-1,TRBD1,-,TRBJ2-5,TGCAGTGCTACCTCGGGACAGGGTGTATTACAGACCCAGTACTTC,CSATSGQGVLQTQYF
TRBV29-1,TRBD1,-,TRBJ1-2,TGCAGCGCCGCAGGGGGCTTAGGCTACACCTTC,CSAAGGLGYTF
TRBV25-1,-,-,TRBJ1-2,TGTGCCAGCAGCGGACAGCCATATGGCTACACCTTC,CASSGQPYGYTF
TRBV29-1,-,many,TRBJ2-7,TGCAGCGTAGGGGACTGGACCGAGCAGTACTTC,CSVGDWTEQYF
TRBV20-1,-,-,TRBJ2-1,TGCAGTGCTAGGATGGTAAATGAGCAGTTCTTC,CSARMVNEQFF
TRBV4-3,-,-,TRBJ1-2,TGCGCCAGCAGCCACGGCCCGGGACAAGTCTATGGCTACACCTTC,CASSHGPGQVYGYTF
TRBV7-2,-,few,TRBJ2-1,TGTGCCAGCAGCTTGGAGGGGGGCCCCTTTCATGAGCAGTTCTTC,CASSLEGGPFHEQFF
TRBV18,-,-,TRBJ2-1,TGTGCCAGCTCAAGTTGGGATATCTACAATGAGCAGTTCTTC,CASSSWDIYNEQFF
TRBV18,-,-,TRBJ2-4,TGTGCCAGCTCACCACCATCGAGTCAGGGTGCCAAAAACATTCAGTACTTC,CASSPPSSQGAKNIQYF
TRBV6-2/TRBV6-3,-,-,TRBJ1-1,TGTGCCAGCAGTTACCGGTCAGGGATTCCTGAAGCTTTCTTT,CASSYRSGIPEAFF
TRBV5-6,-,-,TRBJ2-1,TGTGCCAGCAGCTTGGGGACGTCGCAGTTCTTC,CASSLGTSQFF
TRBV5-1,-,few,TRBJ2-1,TGCGCCAGCAGCCCGGAGCGATCCTACAATGAGCAGTTCTTC,CASSPERSYNEQFF
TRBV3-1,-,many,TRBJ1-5,TGTGCCAGCAGCCGATACAATCAGCCCCAGCATTTT,CASSRYNQPQHF
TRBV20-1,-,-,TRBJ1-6,TGCAGTGCTAAACCCGGGAATAATTCACACCTCCACTTT,CSAKPGNNSHLHF